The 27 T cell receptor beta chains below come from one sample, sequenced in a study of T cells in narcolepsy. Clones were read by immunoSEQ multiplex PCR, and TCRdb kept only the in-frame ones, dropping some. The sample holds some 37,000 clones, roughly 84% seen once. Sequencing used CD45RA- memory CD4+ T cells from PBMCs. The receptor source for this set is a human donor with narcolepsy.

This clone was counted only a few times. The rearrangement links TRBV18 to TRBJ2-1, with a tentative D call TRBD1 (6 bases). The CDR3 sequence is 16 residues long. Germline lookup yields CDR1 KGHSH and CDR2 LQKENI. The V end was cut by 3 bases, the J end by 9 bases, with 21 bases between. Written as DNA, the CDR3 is TGTGCCAGCTCACCTTGGCAGGGGTCTCTAATCCGTGAGCAGTTCTTC. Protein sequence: CASSPWQGSLIREQFF.

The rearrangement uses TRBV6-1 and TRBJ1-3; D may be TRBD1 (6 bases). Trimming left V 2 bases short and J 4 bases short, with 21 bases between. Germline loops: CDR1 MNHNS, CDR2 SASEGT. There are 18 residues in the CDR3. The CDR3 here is CASSETPLVTGTGNTIYF. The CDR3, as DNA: TGTGCCAGCAGTGAAACCCCCCTAGTTACAGGGACCGGAAACACCATATATTTT.

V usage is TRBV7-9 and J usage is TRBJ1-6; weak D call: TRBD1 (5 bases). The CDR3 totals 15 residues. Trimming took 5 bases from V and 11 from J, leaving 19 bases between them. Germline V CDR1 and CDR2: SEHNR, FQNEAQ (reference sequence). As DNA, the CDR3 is TGTGCCAGCAGCATAGGGGATATGGATGTTACACCCCTCCACTTT. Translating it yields CASSIGDMDVTPLHF. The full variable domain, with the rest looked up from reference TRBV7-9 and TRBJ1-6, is DTGVSQNPRHKITKRGQNVTFRCDPISEHNRLYWYRQTLGQGPEFLTYFQNEAQLEKSRLLSDRFSAERPKGSFSTLEIQRTEQGDSAMYLCASSIGDMDVTPLHFGNGTRLTVT.

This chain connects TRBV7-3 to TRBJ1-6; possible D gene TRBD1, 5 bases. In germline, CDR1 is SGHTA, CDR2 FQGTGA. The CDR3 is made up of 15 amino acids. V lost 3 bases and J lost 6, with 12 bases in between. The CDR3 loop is CASSFWGSSNSPLHF. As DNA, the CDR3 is TGTGCCAGCAGCTTTTGGGGCTCTAGTAATTCACCCCTCCACTTT.

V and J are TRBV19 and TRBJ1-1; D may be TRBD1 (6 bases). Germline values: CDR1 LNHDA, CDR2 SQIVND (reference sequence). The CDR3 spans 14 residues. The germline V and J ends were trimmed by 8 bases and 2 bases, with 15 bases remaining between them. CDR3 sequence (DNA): TGTGCCAGTGGGCCCGGGACACATAACACTGAAGCTTTCTTT. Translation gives CASGPGTHNTEAFF.

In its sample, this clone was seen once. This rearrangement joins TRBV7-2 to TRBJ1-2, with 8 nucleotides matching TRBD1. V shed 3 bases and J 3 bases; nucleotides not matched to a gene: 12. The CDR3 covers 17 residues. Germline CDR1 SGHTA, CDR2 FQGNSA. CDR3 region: CASSFYKYQQGDYGYTF. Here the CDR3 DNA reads TGTGCCAGCAGCTTTTACAAATATCAACAGGGGGACTATGGCTACACCTTC.

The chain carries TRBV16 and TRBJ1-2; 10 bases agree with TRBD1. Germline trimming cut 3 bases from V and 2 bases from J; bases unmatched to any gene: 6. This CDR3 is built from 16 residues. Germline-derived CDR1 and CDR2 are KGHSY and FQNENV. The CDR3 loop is CASSHLLDRGNYGYTF. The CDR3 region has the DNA TGTGCCAGCAGCCACCTTTTGGACAGGGGGAACTATGGCTACACCTTC.

The CDR3 is CASSLNFREGKNYGYTF. Here the CDR3 DNA reads TGTGCCAGCAGCTTAAATTTTAGGGAGGGAAAAAACTATGGCTACACCTTC. The chain uses TRBV7-2 and TRBJ1-2; D is ambiguous. Germline assignment: CDR1 SGHTA and CDR2 FQGNSA. V shed 2 bases and J shed 2 bases, with 18 bases lying between them. CDR3 length equals 17 residues. The full variable domain, in which reference TRBV7-2 and TRBJ1-2 provide the parts outside the CDR3, is GAGVSQSPSNKVTEKGKDVELRCDPISGHTALYWYRQSLGQGLEFLIYFQGNSAPDKSGLPSDRFSAERTGGSVSTLTIQRTQQEDSAVYLCASSLNFREGKNYGYTFGSGTRLTVV.

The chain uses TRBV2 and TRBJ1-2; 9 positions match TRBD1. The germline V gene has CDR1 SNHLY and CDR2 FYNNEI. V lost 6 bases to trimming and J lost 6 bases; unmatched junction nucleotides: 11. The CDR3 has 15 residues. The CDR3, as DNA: TGTGCCAGCAGCCCTATGACAGGGACAGGGCATGGCTACACCTTC. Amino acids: CASSPMTGTGHGYTF.

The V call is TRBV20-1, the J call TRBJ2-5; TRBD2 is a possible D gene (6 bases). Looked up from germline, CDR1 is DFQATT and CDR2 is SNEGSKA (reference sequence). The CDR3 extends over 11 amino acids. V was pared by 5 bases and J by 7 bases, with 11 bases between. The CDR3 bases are TGCAGTGCTTCTAGCGCGGGGACCCAGTACTTC. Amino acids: CSASSAGTQYF.

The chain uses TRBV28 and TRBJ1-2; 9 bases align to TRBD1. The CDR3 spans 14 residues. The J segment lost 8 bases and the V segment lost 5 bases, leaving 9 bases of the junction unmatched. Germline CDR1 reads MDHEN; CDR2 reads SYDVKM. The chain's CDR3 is CASSTGTGWKGYTF. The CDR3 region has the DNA TGTGCCAGCAGTACCGGGACAGGGTGGAAAGGCTACACCTTC.

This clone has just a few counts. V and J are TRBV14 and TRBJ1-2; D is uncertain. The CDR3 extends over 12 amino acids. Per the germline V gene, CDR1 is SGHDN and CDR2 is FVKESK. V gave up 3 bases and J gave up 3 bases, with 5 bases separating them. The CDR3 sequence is CASSQEYYGYTF. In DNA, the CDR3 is TGTGCCAGCAGCCAGGAGTACTATGGCTACACCTTC.

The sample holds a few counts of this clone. The CDR3 loop reads CASSQDPRPNEKLFF. The CDR3 DNA reads as TGCGCCAGCAGCCAAGATCCCAGACCTAATGAAAAACTGTTTTTT. The chain couples TRBV4-3 to TRBJ1-4; D ambiguous. CDR1 and CDR2 (germline): LGHNA, YSLEER. This CDR3 has 15 residues. V was trimmed by 0 bases and J by 3 bases, leaving 8 bases between them.

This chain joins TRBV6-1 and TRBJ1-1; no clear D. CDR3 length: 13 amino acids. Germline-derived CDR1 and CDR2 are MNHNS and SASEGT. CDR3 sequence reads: CTVLGPMNTEAFF. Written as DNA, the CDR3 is TGTACGGTACTCGGACCCATGAACACTGAAGCTTTCTTT.

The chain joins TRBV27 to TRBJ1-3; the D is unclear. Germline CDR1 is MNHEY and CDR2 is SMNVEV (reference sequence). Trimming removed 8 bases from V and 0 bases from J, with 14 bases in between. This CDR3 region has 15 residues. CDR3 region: CASGSLGSSGNTIYF. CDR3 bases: TGTGCCAGCGGATCGTTAGGGAGCTCTGGAAACACCATATATTTT.

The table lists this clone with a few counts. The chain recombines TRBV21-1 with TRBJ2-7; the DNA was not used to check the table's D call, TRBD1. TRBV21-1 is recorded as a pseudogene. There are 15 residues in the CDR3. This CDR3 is CASSALPGQGLEQYF. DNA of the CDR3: TGTGCCAGCAGCGCTCTCCCGGGACAGGGTCTCGAGCAGTACTTC.

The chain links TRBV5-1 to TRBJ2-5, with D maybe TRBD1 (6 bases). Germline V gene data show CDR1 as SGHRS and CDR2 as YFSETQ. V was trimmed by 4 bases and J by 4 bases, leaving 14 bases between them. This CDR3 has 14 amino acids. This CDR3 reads CASSTGQSRETQYF. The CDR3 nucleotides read TGCGCCAGCAGCACCGGACAGAGCCGAGAGACCCAGTACTTC.

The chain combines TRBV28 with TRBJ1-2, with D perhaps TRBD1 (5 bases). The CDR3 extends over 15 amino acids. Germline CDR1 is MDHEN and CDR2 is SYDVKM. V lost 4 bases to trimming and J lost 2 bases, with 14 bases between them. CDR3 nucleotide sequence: TGTGCCAGCAGTTCCCCGACAGCTAAGAACTATGGCTACACCTTC. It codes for CASSSPTAKNYGYTF.

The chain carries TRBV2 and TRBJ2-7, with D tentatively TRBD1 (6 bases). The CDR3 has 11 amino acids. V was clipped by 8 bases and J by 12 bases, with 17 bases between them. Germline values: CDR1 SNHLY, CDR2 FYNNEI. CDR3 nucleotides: TGTGCCAGCGACCGGACAGCCACGCCGTACTTC. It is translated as CASDRTATPYF.

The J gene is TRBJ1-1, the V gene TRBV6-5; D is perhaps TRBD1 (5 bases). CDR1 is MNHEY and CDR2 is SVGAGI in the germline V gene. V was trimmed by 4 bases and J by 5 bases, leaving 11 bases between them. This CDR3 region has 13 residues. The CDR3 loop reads CASSSPGTTEAFF. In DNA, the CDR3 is TGTGCCAGCAGTTCCCCCGGGACTACTGAAGCTTTCTTT.

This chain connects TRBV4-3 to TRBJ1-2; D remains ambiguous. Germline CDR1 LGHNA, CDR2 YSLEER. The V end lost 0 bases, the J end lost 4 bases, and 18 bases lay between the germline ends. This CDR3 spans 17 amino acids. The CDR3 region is CASSQDPGAKILYGYTF. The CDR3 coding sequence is TGCGCCAGCAGCCAAGATCCTGGAGCCAAGATCCTCTATGGCTACACCTTC.

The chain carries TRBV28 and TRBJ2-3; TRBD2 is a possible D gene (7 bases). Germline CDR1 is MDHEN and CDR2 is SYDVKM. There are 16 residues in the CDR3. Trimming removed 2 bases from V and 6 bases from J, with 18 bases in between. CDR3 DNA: TGTGCCAGCAGTTTACCCCCGGGGGGCCTAGGGGATACGCAGTATTTT. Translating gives CASSLPPGGLGDTQYF.

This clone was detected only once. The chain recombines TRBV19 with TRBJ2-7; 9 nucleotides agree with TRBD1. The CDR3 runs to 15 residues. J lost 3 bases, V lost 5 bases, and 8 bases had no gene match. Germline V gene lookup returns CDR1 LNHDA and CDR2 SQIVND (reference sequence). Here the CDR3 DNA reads TGTGCCAGTAGTCCATTGACAGGGGGAATCTACGAGCAGTACTTC. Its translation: CASSPLTGGIYEQYF.

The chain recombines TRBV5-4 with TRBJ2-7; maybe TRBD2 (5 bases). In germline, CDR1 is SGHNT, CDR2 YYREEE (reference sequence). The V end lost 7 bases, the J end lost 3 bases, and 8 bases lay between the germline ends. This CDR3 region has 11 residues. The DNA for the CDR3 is TGTGCCAGCGGACGGGACTACGAGCAGTACTTC. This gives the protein CASGRDYEQYF.

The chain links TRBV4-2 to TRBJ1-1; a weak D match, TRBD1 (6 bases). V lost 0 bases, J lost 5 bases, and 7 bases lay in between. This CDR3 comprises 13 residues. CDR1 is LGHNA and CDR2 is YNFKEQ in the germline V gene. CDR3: CASSQDQGTEAFF. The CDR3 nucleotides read TGTGCCAGCAGCCAAGATCAGGGGACTGAAGCTTTCTTT.

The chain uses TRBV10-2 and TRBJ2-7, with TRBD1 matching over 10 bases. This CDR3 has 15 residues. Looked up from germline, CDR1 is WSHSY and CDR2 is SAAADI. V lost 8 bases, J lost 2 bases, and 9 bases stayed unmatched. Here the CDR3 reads CASRFSGTGAYEQYF. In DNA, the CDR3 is TGCGCCAGCCGATTTTCCGGGACAGGGGCCTACGAGCAGTACTTC.

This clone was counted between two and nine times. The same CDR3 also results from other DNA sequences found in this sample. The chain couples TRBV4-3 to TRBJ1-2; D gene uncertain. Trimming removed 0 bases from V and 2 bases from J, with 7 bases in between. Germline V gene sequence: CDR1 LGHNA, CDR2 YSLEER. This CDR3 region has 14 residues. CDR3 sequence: CASSQDSPNYGYTF. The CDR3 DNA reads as TGCGCCAGCAGCCAAGATAGCCCCAACTATGGCTACACCTTC.